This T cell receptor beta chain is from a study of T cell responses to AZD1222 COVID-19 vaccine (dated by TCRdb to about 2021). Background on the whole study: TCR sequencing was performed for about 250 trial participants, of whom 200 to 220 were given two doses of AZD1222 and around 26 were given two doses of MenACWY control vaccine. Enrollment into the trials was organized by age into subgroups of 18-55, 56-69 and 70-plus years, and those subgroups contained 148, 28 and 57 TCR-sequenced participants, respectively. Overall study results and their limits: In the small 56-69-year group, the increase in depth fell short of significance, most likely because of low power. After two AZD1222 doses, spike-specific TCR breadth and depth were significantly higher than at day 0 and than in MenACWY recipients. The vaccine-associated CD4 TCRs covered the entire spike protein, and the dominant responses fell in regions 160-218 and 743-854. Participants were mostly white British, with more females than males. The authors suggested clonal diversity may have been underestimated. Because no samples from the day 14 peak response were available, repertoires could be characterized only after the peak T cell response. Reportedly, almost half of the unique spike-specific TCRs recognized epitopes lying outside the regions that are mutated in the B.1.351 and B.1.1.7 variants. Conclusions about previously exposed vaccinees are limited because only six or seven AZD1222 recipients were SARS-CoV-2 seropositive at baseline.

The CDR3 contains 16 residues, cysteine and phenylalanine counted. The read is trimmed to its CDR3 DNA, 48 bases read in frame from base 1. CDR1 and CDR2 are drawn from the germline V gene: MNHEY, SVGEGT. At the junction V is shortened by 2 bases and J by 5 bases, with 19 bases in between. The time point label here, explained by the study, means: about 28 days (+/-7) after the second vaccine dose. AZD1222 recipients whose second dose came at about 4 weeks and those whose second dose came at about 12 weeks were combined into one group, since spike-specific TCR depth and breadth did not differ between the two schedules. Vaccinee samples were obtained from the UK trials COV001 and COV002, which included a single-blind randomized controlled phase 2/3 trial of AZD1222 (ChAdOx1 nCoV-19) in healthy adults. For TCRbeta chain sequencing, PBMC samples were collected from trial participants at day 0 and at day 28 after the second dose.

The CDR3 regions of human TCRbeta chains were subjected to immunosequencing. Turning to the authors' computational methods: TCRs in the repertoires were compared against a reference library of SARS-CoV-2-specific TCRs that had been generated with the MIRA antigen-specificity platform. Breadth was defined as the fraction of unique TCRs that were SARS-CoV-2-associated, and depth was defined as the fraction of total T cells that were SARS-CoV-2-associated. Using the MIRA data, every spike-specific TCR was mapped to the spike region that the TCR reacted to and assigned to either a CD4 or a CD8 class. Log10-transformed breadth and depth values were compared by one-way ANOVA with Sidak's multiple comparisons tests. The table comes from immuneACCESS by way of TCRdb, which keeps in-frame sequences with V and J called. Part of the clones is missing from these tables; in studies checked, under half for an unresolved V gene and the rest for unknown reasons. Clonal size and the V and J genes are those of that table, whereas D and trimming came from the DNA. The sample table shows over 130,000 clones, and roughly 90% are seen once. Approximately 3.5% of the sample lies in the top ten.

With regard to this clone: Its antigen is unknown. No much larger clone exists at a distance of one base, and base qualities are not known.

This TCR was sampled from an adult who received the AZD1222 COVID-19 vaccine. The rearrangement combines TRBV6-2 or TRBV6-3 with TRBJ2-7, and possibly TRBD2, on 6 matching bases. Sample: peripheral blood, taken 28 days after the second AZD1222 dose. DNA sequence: TGTGCCAGCAGTTACGGTAGGGTCGGAGGGATCAACGAGCAGTACTTC. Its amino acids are CASSYGRVGGINEQYF.